This TCR beta chain is drawn from a study of identifying expanded T cells in peripheral blood. Study outcomes and limitations: Two-week clone count variance significantly increased as total template count grew.

Assay used: immunoSEQ multiplex PCR; TCRdb lists only in-frame clones, some missing. The sample lists some 95,000 clones; roughly 87% were seen once. Concerning this clone: Its antigen remains unidentified.

V was pared by 3 bases and J by 6 bases, with 27 bases between. CDR3 length equals 18 residues. The germline V gene has CDR1 SGHTS and CDR2 YDEGEE. The receptor was derived from a person aged 18 to 75 in good health. The chain is built from TRBV5-8 and TRBJ1-2, with TRBD1 as a possible D gene (6 bases). What was sequenced was blood. CDR3 nucleotide sequence: TGTGCCAGCAGCTATTCGCCTCCCCGGGACATAAGAAGGGATGGCTACACCTTC. It is translated as CASSYSPPRDIRRDGYTF.